The TCR beta chain described here comes from a study of blood T cell repertoires in COVID-19. Study at large: Spain, Italy and the United States supplied samples that represented acute and convalescent COVID-19. T cells, B-cell-depleted T cells, or PBMCs supplied cDNA or gDNA.

In the source study's methods: The assay estimated nucleated cells by amplifying reference gene primers. The table came from immunoSEQ multiplex PCR; TCRdb's copy has only in-frame clones and leaves some out. That table gives V, J and clone size, and the DNA gave D and trimming. The sample yields 200,000 to 250,000 clones, approximately 87% seen once. This receptor was obtained from a man between 60 and 70 years old who had recovered from COVID-19. Sequenced: peripheral blood.

The CDR3 reads CGHPNTGELFF. The DNA for the CDR3 is TGTGGGCACCCGAACACCGGGGAGCTGTTTTTT. The genes are TRBV30 and TRBJ2-2; D is unclear. Germline V lookup: CDR1 GTSNPN, CDR2 SVGIG (reference sequence). The CDR3 loop spans 11 amino acids.